The following is a T cell receptor (beta chain) sequence with its context. Antigen: not known. The sample comes from a study of beta chain features in type 1 diabetes. V dropped 6 bases and J dropped 2 bases, with 11 bases sitting between them. Germline lookup yields CDR1 MNHNY and CDR2 SVGAGI (reference sequence). The CDR3 has 14 amino acids. Study-wide findings and caveats: The naive, central memory and Treg TCRB repertoires showed an apparent similarity that was greater among patients than among healthy donors.

Every isolated RNA sample was fully reverse transcribed, so sequencing captured expressed TCRB transcripts. Naive, central memory and regulatory T cell samples came to a mean of approximately 3.57 million reads. Assay used: immunoSEQ multiplex PCR; TCRdb lists only in-frame clones, some missing. The sample lists about 140,000 clones, 9.5% to 10% occurring once. Sequenced sample: central memory CD4+ T cells from blood. This receptor was obtained from a woman aged 35 to 49 in good health. The chain employs TRBV6-6 and TRBJ1-3; a weak D match, TRBD1 (6 bases). The CDR3 here is CASRDTGTGNTIYF. The CDR3 DNA is TGTGCCAGCAGGGATACAGGGACTGGAAACACCATATATTTT.